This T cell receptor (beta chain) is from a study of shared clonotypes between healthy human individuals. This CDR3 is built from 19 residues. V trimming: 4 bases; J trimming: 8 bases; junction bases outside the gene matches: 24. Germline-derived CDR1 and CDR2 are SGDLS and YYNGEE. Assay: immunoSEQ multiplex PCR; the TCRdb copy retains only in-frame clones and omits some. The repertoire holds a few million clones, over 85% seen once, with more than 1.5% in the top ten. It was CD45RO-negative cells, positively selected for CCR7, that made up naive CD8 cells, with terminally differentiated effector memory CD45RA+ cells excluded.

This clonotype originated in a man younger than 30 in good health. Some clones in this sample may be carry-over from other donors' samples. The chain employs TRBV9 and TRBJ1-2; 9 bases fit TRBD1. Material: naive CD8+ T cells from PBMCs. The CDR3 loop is CASSSAPRDRDMSGRGYTF. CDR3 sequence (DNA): TGTGCCAGCAGCTCCGCCCCGAGGGACAGGGATATGTCTGGGAGGGGCTACACCTTC.